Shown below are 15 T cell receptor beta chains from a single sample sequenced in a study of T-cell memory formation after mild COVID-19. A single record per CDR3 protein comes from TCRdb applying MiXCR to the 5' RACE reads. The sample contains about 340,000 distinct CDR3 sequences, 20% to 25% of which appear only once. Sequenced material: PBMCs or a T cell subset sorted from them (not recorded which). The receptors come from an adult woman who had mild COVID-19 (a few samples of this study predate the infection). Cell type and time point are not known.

CDR3 amino acids: CASSPRKDRSRYEQYF. CDR3 sequence (DNA): TGTGCCAGCAGCCCTAGGAAGGACAGGTCGAGGTACGAGCAGTACTTC. The V call is TRBV7-9, the J call TRBJ2-7; 7 nucleotides line up with TRBD1. Germline trimming cut 5 bases from V and 4 bases from J; bases unmatched to any gene: 14. This CDR3 has 16 residues. The germline CDR1 and CDR2 sequences are SEHNR and FQNEAQ (reference sequence).

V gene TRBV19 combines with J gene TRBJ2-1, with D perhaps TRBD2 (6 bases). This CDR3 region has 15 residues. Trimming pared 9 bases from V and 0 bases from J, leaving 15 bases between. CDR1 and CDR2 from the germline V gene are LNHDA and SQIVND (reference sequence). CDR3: CARPNGSGSYNEQFF. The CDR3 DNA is TGTGCCAGGCCGAACGGGAGTGGCTCCTACAATGAGCAGTTCTTC.

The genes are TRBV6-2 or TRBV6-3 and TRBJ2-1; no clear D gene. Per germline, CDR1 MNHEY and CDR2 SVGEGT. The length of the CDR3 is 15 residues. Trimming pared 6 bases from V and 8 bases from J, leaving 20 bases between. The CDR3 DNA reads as TGTGCCAGCAGCTATTTTGACGGGTTGGCCCATGAGCAGTTCTTC. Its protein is CASSYFDGLAHEQFF.

CDR3 nucleotides: TGCGCCTCCCAAAGGGAGGGGGGCTATGGCTACACCTTC. It encodes CASQREGGYGYTF. The chain employs TRBV5-1 and TRBJ1-2, with D perhaps TRBD1 (6 bases). Looked up from germline, CDR1 is SGHRS and CDR2 is YFSETQ. With 10 bases removed from V and 4 bases from J, the gap between germline ends came to 17 bases. This CDR3 is built from 13 residues.

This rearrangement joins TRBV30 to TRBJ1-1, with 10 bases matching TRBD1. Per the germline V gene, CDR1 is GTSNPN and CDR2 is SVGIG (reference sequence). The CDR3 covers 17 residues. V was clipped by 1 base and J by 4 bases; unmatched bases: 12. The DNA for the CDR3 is TGTGCCTGGAGTGGCCGACAGGGGGCGAAGATGGGCACTGAAGCTTTCTTT. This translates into CAWSGRQGAKMGTEAFF.

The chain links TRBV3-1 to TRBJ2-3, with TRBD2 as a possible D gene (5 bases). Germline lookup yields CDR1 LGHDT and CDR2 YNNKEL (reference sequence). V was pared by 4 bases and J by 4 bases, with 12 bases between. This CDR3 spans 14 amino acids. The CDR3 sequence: CASSRREVADTQYF. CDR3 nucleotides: TGTGCCAGCAGCCGACGGGAAGTCGCAGATACGCAGTATTTT.

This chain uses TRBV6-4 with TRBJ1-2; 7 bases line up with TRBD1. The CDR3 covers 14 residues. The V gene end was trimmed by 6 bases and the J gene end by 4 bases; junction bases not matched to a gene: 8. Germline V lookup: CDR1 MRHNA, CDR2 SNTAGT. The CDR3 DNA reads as TGTGCCAGCAGCCCACGGGACAGCGGCTATGGCTACACCTTC. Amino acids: CASSPRDSGYGYTF.

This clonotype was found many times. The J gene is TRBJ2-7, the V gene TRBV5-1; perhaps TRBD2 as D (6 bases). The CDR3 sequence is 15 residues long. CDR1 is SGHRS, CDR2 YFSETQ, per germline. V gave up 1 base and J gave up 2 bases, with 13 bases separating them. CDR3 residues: CASSLIERATYEQYF. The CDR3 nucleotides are TGCGCCAGCAGCTTGATAGAGCGGGCCACCTACGAGCAGTACTTC.

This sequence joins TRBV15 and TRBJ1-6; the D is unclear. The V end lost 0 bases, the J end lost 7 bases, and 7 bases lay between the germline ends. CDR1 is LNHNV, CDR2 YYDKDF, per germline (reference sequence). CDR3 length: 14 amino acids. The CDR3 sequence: CATSRDPSNSPLHF. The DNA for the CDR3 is TGTGCCACCAGCAGAGATCCGTCGAATTCACCCCTCCACTTT.

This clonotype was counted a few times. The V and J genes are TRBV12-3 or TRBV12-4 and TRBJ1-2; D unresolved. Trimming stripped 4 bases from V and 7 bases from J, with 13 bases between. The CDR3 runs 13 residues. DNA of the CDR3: TGTGCCAGCAGTTCGGTGTGGGGTCCTGGCTACACCTTC. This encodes CASSSVWGPGYTF.

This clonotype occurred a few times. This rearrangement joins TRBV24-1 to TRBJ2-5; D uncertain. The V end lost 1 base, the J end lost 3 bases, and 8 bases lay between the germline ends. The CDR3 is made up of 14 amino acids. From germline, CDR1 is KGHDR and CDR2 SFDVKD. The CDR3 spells CATSDFTYKETQYF. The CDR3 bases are TGTGCCACCAGTGATTTTACGTATAAAGAGACCCAGTACTTC.

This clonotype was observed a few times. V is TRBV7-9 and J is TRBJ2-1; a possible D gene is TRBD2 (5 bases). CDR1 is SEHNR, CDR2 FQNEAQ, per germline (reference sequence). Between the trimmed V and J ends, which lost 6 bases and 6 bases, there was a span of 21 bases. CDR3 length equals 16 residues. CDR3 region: CASRPKGGQRSNEQFF. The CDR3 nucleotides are TGTGCCAGCAGGCCTAAGGGTGGGCAGCGGAGCAATGAGCAGTTCTTC.

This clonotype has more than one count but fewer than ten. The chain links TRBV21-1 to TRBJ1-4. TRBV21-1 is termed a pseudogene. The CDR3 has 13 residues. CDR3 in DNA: TGTGCCAGCAGCGCAAAGGCTAATGAAAAACTGTTTTTT. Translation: CASSAKANEKLFF.

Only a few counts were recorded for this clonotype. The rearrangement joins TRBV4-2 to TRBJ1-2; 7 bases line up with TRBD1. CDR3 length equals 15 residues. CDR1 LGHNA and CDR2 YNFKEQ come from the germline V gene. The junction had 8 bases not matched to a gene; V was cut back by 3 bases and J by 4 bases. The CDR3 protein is CASSQTTGLSYGYTF. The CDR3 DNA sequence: TGTGCCAGCAGCCAGACGACAGGGTTGAGCTATGGCTACACCTTC.

The CDR3: CASSSMGDSYGYTF. The CDR3 DNA is TGTGCCAGCAGCTCGATGGGGGATTCCTATGGCTACACCTTC. J is TRBJ1-2 and V is TRBV7-8, with D maybe TRBD1 (5 bases). Per the germline V gene, CDR1 is SGHVS and CDR2 is FQNEAQ. This CDR3 spans 14 amino acids. V dropped 4 bases and J dropped 4 bases, with 13 bases sitting between them.